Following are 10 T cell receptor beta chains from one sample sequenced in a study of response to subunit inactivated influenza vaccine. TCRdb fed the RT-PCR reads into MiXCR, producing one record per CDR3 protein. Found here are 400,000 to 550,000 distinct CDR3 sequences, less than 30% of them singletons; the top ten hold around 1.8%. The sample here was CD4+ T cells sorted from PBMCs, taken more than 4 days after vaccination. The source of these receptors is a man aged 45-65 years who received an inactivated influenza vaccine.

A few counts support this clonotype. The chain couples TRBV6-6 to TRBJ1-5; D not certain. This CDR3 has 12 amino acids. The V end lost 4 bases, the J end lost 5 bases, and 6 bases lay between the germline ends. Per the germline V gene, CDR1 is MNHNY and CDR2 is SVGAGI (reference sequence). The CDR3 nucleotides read TGTGCCAGCAGTTCTTCTGATCAGCCCCAGCATTTT. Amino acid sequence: CASSSSDQPQHF.

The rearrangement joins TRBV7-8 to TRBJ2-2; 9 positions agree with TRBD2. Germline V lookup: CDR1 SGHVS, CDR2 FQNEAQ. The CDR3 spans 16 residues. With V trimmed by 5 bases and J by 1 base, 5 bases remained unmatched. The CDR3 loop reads CASSSLAGKNTGELFF. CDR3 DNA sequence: TGTGCCAGCAGCAGCCTAGCGGGGAAGAACACCGGGGAGCTGTTTTTT. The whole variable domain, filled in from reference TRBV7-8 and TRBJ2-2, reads GAGVSQSPRYKVAKRGQDVALRCDPISGHVSLFWYQQALGQGPEFLTYFQNEAQLDKSGLPSDRFFAERPEGSVSTLKIQRTQQEDSAVYLCASSSLAGKNTGELFFGEGSRLTVL.

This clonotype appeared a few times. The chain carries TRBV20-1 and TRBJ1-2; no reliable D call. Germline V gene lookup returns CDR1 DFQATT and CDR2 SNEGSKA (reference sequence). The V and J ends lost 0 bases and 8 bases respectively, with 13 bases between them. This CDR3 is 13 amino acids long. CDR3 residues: CSARDTRQSGYTF. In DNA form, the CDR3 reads TGCAGTGCTAGAGATACGCGGCAGTCGGGCTACACCTTC.

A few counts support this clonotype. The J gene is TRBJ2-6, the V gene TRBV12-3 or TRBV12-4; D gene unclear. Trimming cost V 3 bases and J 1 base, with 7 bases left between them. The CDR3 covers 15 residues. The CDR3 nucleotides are TGTGCCAGCAGTTTCCGGGTTTCTGGGGCCAACGTCCTGACTTTC. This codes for CASSFRVSGANVLTF.

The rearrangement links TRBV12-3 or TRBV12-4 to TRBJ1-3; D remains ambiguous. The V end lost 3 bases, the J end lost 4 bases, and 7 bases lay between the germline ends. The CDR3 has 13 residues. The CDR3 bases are TGTGCCAGCAGTTTCATCAGGGGAAACACCATATATTTT. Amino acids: CASSFIRGNTIYF.

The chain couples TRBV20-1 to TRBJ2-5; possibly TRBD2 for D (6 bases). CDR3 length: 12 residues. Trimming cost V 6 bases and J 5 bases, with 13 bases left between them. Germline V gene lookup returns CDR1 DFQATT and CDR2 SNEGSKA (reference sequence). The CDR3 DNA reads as TGCAGTGCCGCAAGAGGGAGGGAGACCCAGTACTTC. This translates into CSAARGRETQYF.

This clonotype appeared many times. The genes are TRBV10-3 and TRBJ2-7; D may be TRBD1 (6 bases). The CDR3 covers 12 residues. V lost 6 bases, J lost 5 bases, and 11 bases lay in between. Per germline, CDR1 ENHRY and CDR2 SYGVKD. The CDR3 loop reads CAIREAGDEQYF. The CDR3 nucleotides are TGTGCCATCAGGGAAGCAGGGGACGAGCAGTACTTC.

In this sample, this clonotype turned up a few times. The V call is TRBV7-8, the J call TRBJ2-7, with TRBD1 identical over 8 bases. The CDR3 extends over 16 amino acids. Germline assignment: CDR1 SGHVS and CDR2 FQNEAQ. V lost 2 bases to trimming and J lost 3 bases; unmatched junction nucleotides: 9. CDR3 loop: CASSLTEQGASYEQYF. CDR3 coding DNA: TGTGCCAGCAGCTTAACTGAGCAGGGGGCGAGCTACGAGCAGTACTTC.

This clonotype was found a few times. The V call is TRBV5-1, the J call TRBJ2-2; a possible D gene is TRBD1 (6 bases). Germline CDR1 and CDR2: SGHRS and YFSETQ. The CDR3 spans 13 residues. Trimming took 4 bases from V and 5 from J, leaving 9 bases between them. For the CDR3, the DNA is TGCGCCAGCAGCCATCAGGGGACCGGGGAGCTGTTTTTT. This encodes CASSHQGTGELFF.

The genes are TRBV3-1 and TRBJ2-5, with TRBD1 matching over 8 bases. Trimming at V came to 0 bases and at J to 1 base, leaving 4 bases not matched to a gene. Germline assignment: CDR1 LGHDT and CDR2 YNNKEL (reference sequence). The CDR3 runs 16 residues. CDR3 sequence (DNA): TGTGCCAGCAGCCAAGAGGGCAGGGGGCCCCAAGAGACCCAGTACTTC. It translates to CASSQEGRGPQETQYF.